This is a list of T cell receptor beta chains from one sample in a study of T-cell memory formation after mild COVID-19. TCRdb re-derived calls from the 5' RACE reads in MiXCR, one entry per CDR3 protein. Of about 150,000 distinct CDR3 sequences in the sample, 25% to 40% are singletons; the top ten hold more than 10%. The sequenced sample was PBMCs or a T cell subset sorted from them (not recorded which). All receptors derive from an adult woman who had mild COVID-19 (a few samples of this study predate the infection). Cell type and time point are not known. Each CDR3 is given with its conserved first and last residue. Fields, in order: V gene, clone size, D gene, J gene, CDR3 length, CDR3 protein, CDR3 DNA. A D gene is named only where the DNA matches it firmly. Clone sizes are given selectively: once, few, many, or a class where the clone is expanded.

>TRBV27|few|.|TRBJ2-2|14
CASSFLVDTGELFF
TGTGCCAGCAGTTTTCTAGTCGACACCGGGGAGCTGTTTTTT
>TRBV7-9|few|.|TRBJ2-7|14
CASSRPGQRDEQYF
TGTGCCAGCAGCCGACCGGGCCAAAGGGACGAGCAGTACTTC
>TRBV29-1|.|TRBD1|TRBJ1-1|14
CSVERGQGNTEAFF
TGCAGCGTTGAGAGGGGGCAGGGGAACACTGAAGCTTTCTTT
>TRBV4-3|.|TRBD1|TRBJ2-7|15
CASSQDPQGGYEQYF
TGCGCCAGCAGCCAAGATCCACAGGGGGGTTACGAGCAGTACTTC
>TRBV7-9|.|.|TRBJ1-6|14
CASSPQGGGSPLHF
TGTGCCAGCAGCCCACAGGGTGGTGGTTCACCCCTCCACTTT
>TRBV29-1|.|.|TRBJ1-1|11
CSVEDPSKAFF
TGCAGCGTTGAAGATCCCAGCAAAGCTTTCTTT
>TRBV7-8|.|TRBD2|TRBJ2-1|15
CASSRRWREVNEQFF
TGTGCCAGCAGCCGTCGTTGGCGGGAGGTAAATGAGCAGTTCTTC
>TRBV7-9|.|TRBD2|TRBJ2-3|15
CASSHRGDSTDTQYF
TGTGCCAGCAGCCACCGGGGGGACAGCACAGATACGCAGTATTTT
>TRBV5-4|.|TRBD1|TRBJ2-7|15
CASSLVGQGAYEQYF
TGTGCCAGCAGCTTGGTAGGGCAGGGGGCTTACGAGCAGTACTTC
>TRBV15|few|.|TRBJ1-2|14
CATSSYTQGYGYTF
TGTGCCACCAGCAGCTATACCCAGGGGTATGGCTACACCTTC
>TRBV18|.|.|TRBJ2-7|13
CASSPEMASEQYF
TGTGCCAGCTCACCCGAGATGGCCAGCGAGCAGTACTTC
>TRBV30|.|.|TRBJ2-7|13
CAWSVGGRYEQYF
TGTGCCTGGAGTGTCGGGGGACGCTACGAGCAGTACTTC
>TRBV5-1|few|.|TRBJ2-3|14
CASSLEQSTDTQYF
TGCGCCAGCAGCTTGGAGCAGTCCACAGATACGCAGTATTTT
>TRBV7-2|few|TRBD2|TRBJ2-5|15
CASSPDSGGEETQYF
TGTGCCAGCAGCCCAGATAGTGGGGGGGAGGAGACCCAGTACTTC
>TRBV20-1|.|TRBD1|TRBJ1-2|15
CSARGFRDSLYGYTF
TGCAGTGCGAGGGGTTTTCGGGACAGCCTCTATGGCTACACCTTC
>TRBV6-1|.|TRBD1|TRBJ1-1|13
CASTTGVKTEAFF
TGTGCCAGCACGACAGGGGTTAAGACTGAAGCTTTCTTT
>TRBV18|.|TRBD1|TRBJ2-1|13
CASFLEQGATKFF
TGTGCCAGCTTCCTGGAGCAGGGGGCGACGAAGTTCTTC
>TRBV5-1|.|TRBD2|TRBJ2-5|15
CASSGRGGAEETQYF
TGCGCCAGCAGCGGGCGCGGGGGGGCAGAGGAGACCCAGTACTTC
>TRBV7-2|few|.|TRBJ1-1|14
CASSSFVLNTEAFF
TGTGCCAGCAGCTCGTTCGTTCTGAACACTGAAGCTTTCTTT
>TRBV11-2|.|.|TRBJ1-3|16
CASSTLQGRHGNTIYF
TGTGCCAGCAGCACTCTACAGGGACGGCATGGAAACACCATATATTTT
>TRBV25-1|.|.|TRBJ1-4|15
CASSESNRLNEKLFF
TGTGCCAGCAGTGAATCCAACAGGTTAAATGAAAAACTGTTTTTT
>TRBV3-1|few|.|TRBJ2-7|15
CASSTVSLAPYEQYF
TGTGCCAGCAGCACCGTAAGCCTAGCCCCTTACGAGCAGTACTTC
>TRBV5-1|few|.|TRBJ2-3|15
CASSLFLGGLDTQYF
TGCGCCAGCAGCTTGTTCCTGGGGGGCCTAGATACGCAGTATTTT
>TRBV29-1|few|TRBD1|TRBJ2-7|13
CSVLGQESYEQYF
TGCAGCGTACTTGGACAGGAGAGCTACGAGCAGTACTTC
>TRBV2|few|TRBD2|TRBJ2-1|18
CASGDTGTSPSPYNEQFF
TGTGCCAGCGGAGATACCGGGACTAGCCCATCCCCCTACAATGAGCAGTTCTTC
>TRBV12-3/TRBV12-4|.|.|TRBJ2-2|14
CASRLGRSTGELFF
TGTGCCAGCAGGTTAGGCCGGTCGACCGGGGAGCTGTTTTTT
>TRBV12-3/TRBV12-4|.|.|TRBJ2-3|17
CASSPGRDSHGTDTQYF
TGTGCCAGCAGTCCAGGAAGGGACTCACATGGGACAGATACGCAGTATTTT
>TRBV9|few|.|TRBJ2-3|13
CASTQGGPDTQYF
TGTGCCAGTACCCAAGGAGGCCCAGATACGCAGTATTTT
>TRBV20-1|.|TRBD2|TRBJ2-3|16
CSAPGLAGGPLDTQYF
TGCAGTGCTCCAGGACTAGCGGGGGGGCCGTTGGATACGCAGTATTTT
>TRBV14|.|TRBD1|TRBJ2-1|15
CASSSPGQGTHEQFF
TGTGCCAGCAGCTCACCGGGACAGGGGACCCATGAGCAGTTCTTC
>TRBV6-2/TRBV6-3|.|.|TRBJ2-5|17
CASSYSHGSLSRETQYF
TGTGCCAGCAGTTACTCGCATGGTTCCCTCTCCCGAGAGACCCAGTACTTC
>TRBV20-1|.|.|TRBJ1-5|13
CSARADRDQPQHF
TGCAGTGCTAGAGCGGACCGAGATCAGCCCCAGCATTTT
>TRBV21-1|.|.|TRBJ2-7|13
CASSKPSAYEQYF
TGTGCCAGCAGCAAACCATCAGCCTACGAGCAGTACTTC
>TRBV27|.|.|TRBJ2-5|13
CASSLRGSQTQYF
TGTGCCAGCAGTTTAAGAGGTAGTCAGACCCAGTACTTC
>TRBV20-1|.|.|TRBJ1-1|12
CSARYGGGEAFF
TGCAGTGCTAGGTATGGGGGCGGTGAAGCTTTCTTT
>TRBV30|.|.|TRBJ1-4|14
CAWSVKASGEKLFF
TGTGCCTGGAGTGTGAAGGCCTCGGGGGAAAAACTGTTTTTT
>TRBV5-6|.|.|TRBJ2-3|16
CASSAPRDWPLNTQYF
TGTGCCAGCAGCGCGCCCCGGGACTGGCCTTTAAATACGCAGTATTTT
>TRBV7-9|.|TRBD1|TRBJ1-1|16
CASSWTGRGLPTEAFF
TGTGCCAGCAGTTGGACGGGGAGGGGGCTCCCCACTGAAGCTTTCTTT
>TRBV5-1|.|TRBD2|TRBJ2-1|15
CASSLSRGGYNEQFF
TGCGCCAGCAGTCTGTCGCGGGGGGGCTACAATGAGCAGTTCTTC
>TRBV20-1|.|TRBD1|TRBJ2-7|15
CSASDRDRGTYEQYF
TGCAGTGCTTCCGACCGGGACAGGGGAACCTACGAGCAGTACTTC
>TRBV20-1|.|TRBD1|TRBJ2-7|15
CSAQRTGRPNYEQYF
TGCAGTGCTCAAAGGACAGGCCGCCCGAACTACGAGCAGTACTTC
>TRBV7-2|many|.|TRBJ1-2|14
CASSLNRGGHGYTF
TGTGCCAGCAGCTTAAACCGTGGCGGACATGGCTACACCTTC
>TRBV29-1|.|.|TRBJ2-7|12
CSDRDGTYEQYF
TGCAGCGACCGGGACGGGACCTACGAGCAGTACTTC
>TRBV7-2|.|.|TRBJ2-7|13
CASSLVERVAGYF
TGTGCCAGCAGCTTAGTGGAGCGGGTGGCCGGGTACTTC
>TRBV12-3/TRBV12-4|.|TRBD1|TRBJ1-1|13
CASSPLGTVEAFF
TGTGCCAGCAGTCCACTCGGGACAGTTGAAGCTTTCTTT
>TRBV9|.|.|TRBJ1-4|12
CASSVDNEKLFF
TGTGCCAGCAGCGTAGATAATGAAAAACTGTTTTTT
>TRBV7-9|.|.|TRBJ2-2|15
CASIQSQGRTGELFF
TGTGCCAGCATCCAAAGCCAGGGGCGCACCGGGGAGCTGTTTTTT
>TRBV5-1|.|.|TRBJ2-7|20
CASSLRGAPTAAGLNYEQYF
TGCGCCAGCAGCTTGCGTGGGGCCCCTACCGCGGCGGGGCTAAACTACGAGCAGTACTTC
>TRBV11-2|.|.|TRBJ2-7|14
CASSPLRGSYEQYF
TGTGCCAGCAGCCCGCTCCGGGGTTCCTACGAGCAGTACTTC
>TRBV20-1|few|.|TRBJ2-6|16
CSARPPRNSGANVLTF
TGCAGTGCTAGGCCCCCCAGGAACTCTGGGGCCAACGTCCTGACTTTC
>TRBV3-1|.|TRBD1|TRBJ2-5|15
CASSQTTGVQETQYF
TGTGCCAGCAGCCAAACCACAGGGGTCCAAGAGACCCAGTACTTC
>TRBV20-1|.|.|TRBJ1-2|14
CSASPDRWGGGYTF
TGCAGTGCTAGTCCCGATAGATGGGGAGGCGGCTACACCTTC
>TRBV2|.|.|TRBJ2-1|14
CASTARAAYNEQFF
TGTGCCAGCACTGCCAGGGCTGCCTACAATGAGCAGTTCTTC
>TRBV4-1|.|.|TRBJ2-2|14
CASSPESSAGELFF
TGCGCCAGCAGCCCCGAGTCAAGTGCCGGGGAGCTGTTTTTT
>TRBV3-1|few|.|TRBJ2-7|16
CASSPSGRMSSYEQYF
TGTGCCAGCAGCCCCTCGGGTCGGATGAGCTCCTACGAGCAGTACTTC